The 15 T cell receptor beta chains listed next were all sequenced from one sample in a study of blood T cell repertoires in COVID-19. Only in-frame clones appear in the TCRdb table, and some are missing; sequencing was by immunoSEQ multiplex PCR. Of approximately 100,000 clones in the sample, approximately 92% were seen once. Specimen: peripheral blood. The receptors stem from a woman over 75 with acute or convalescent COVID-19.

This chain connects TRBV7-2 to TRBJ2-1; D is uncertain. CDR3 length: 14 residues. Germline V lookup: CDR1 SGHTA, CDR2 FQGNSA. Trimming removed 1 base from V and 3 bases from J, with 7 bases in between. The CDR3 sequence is CASSLGAGYNEQFF. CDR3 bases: TGTGCCAGCAGCTTAGGGGCAGGCTACAATGAGCAGTTCTTC.

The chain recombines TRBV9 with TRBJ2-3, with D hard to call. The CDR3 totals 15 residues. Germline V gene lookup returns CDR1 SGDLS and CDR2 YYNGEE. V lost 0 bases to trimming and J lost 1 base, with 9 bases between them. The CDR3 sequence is CASSVGGAGTDTQYF. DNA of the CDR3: TGTGCCAGCAGCGTAGGAGGCGCCGGCACAGATACGCAGTATTTT.

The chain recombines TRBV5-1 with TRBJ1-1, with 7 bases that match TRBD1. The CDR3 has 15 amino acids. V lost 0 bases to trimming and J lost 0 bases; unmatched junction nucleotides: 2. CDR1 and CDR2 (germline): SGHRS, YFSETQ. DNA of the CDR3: TGCGCCAGCAGCTTGGCCGGGACAGTGAACACTGAAGCTTTCTTT. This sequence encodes CASSLAGTVNTEAFF.

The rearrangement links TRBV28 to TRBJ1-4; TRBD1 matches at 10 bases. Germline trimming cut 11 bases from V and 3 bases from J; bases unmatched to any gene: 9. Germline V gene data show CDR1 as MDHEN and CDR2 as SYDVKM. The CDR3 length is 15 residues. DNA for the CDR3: TGTGCCGGCGGGACAGGGGATGCAGCTAATGAAAAACTGTTTTTT. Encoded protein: CAGGTGDAANEKLFF.

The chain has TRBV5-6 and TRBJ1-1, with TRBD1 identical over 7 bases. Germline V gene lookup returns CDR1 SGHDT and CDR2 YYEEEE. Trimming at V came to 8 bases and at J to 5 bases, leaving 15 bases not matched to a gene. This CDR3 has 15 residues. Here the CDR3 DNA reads TGTGCCAGTTCGCCCTCAGGGGGTTTAGGTACTGAAGCTTTCTTT. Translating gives CASSPSGGLGTEAFF.

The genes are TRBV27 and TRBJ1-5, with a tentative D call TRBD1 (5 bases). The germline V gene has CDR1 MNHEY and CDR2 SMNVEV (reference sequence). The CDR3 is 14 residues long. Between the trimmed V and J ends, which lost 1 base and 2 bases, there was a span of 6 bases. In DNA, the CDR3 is TGTGCCAGCAGTTTATTAGGGGGCAATCAGCCCCAGCATTTT. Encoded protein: CASSLLGGNQPQHF.

In DNA, the CDR3 is TGCGCCAGCAGCTTGGTACAGGGGTCCACCGGGGAGCTGTTTTTT. Protein product: CASSLVQGSTGELFF. J is TRBJ2-2 and V is TRBV5-1, with 7 bases identical to TRBD1. In germline, CDR1 is SGHRS, CDR2 YFSETQ. V lost 0 bases and J lost 4; bases outside the gene matches: 3. CDR3 length: 15 amino acids. Full variable domain (remainder filled in from reference TRBV5-1 and TRBJ2-2): KAGVTQTPRYLIKTRGQQVTLSCSPISGHRSVSWYQQTPGQGLQFLFEYFSETQRNKGNFPGRFSGRQFSNSRSEMNVSTLELGDSALYLCASSLVQGSTGELFFGEGSRLTVL.

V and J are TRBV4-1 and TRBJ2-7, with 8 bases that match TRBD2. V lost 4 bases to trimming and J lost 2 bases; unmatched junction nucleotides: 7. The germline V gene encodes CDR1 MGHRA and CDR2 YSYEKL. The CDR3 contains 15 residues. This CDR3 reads CASSRFPGLAYEQYF. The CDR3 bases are TGCGCCAGCAGCCGATTCCCGGGACTAGCCTACGAGCAGTACTTC.

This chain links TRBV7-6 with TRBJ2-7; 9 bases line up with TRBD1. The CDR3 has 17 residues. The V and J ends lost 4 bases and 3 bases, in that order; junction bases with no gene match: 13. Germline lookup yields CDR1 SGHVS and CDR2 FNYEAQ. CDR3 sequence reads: CASSSGPGQGGFYEQYF. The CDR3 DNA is TGTGCCAGCAGCTCCGGCCCGGGACAGGGTGGATTCTACGAGCAGTACTTC.

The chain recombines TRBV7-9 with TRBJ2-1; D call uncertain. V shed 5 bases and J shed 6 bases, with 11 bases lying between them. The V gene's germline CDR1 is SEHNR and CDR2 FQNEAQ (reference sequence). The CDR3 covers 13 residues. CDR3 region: CASSPFTTNEQFF. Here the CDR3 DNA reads TGTGCCAGCAGCCCGTTTACAACCAATGAGCAGTTCTTC.

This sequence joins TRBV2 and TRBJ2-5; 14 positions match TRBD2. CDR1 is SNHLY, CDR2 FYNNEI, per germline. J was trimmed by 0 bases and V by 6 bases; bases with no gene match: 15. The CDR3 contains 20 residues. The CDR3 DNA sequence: TGTGCCAGCAGCGCCACTGGGACTAGCGGGGGCGGGCTGAACCAAGAGACCCAGTACTTC. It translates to CASSATGTSGGGLNQETQYF.

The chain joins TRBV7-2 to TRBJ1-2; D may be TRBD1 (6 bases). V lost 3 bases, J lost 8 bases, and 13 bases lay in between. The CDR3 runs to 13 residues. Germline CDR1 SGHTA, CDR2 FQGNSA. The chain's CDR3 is CASSFTGLGGYTF. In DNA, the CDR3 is TGTGCCAGCAGCTTCACAGGGTTGGGGGGCTACACCTTC.

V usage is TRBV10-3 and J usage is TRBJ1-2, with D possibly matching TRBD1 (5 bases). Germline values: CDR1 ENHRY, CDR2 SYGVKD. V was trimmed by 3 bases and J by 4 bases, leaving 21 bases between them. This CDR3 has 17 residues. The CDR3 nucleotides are TGTGCCATCAGTGAATCTCTGATGCCGAGCGGGGGCTATGGCTACACCTTC. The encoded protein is CAISESLMPSGGYGYTF.

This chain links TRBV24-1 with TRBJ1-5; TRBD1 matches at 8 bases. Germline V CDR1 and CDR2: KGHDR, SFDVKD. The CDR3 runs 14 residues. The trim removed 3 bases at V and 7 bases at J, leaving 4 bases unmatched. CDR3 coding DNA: TGTGCCACCAGTGATGAGGACAGGGCACAGCCCCAGCATTTT. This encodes CATSDEDRAQPQHF.

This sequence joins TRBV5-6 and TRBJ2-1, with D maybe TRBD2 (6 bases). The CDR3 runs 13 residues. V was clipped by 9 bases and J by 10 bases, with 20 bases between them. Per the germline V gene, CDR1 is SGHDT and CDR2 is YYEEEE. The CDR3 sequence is CATLRLPGGEQFF. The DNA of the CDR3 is TGTGCCACCCTCAGGCTCCCTGGGGGGGAGCAGTTCTTC.